This T cell receptor beta chain is drawn from a study of glioma-infiltrating T cells. Study-wide results and limits: Very few CDR3 sequences were shared between tissue and blood. Non-neoplastic patients had below-expected tissue-blood divergence, while all gliomas exceeded expectation.

This CDR3 has 14 amino acids. Germline lookup yields CDR1 WSHSY and CDR2 SAAADI. The ends were cut back, 6 bases at V and 3 bases at J, with 14 bases in the middle. The iRepertoire nested amplicon-rescue multiplex PCR amplified TCR alpha and beta CDR3s from RNA. MiXCR, applied by TCRdb to the multiplex PCR reads, yields one record per CDR3 protein. The sample has under 200,000 distinct CDR3 sequences, more than 30% seen once. This clonotype was seen ten or more times. The antigen remains undetermined. This clonotype was sampled from a human donor with low-grade glioma or glioblastoma, undergoing nonglioma brain surgery, or in good health (not recorded which). The chain uses TRBV10-2 and TRBJ2-5, with unresolved D. Sequencing was carried out using glioma tissue, nonneoplastic brain tissue, or PBMCs (not recorded which). The CDR3 is CASSLSQIKETQYF. CDR3 sequence (DNA): TGCGCCAGCAGCCTCAGCCAGATCAAAGAGACCCAGTACTTC.